These T cell receptor beta chains were read from a single sample in a study of blood T cell repertoires in COVID-19. Some clones are missing from TCRdb's copy, which holds only in-frame ones; the method was immunoSEQ multiplex PCR. The profile shows roughly 330,000 clones, roughly 87% of them singletons. What was sequenced was peripheral blood. These receptors were taken from a man younger than 40 with COVID-19, enrolled during active disease. Both conserved end residues are part of each CDR3. D genes are given only for firm matches. A row's size may be missing; if present it is once, few, many or a size class.

>TRBV7-8|NA|TRBJ1-5|NA|16
CASSLARDILNQPQHF
TGTGCCAGCAGCTTAGCCCGAGACATATTAAATCAGCCCCAGCATTTT
>TRBV6-5|NA|TRBJ2-7|NA|12
CASSLDRYEQYF
TGTGCCAGCAGTTTAGATCGATACGAGCAGTACTTC
>TRBV5-6|NA|TRBJ2-7|NA|17
CASSSLGVGGPVEEQYF
TGTGCCAGCAGCTCCCTTGGTGTTGGAGGGCCTGTGGAAGAGCAGTACTTC
>TRBV5-1|NA|TRBJ1-2|NA|14
CASSFDGENYGYTF
TGCGCCAGCAGCTTTGATGGGGAGAACTATGGCTACACCTTC
>TRBV3-1/TRBV3-2|NA|TRBJ2-7|NA|18
CASSQDVATAGVFYEQYF
TGTGCCAGCAGCCAAGACGTAGCCACGGCAGGGGTATTCTACGAGCAGTACTTC
>TRBV18|few|TRBJ2-1|NA|16
CASSPFRDSASNEQFF
TGTGCCAGCTCACCATTCCGTGACAGTGCCTCCAATGAGCAGTTCTTC
>TRBV6-6|NA|TRBJ1-4|TRBD1|15
CASSHLQGAGEKLFF
TGTGCCAGCAGTCACCTCCAGGGGGCGGGTGAAAAACTGTTTTTT
>TRBV19|NA|TRBJ1-5|NA|15
CASTYGGGENQPQHF
TGTGCCAGTACCTACGGGGGAGGGGAAAATCAGCCCCAGCATTTT
>TRBV6-2/TRBV6-3|NA|TRBJ1-2|TRBD1|16
CASSQRQGLFVDGYTF
TGTGCCAGCAGTCAAAGACAGGGTCTGTTCGTTGACGGCTACACCTTC
>TRBV6-5|NA|TRBJ1-2|NA|15
CASSYLAGASHGYTF
TGTGCCAGCAGTTACTTGGCGGGGGCGAGTCATGGCTACACCTTC
>TRBV6-5|NA|TRBJ1-1|TRBD1|15
CASSPGTAQRTEAFF
TGTGCCAGCAGCCCCGGGACAGCCCAACGGACTGAAGCTTTCTTT
>TRBV2|NA|TRBJ2-6|NA|17
CASSRGIVSSGANVLTF
TGTGCCAGCAGTAGAGGGATTGTGAGCTCTGGGGCCAACGTCCTGACTTTC
>TRBV10-3|NA|TRBJ1-5|NA|14
CAISAGVSNQPQHF
TGTGCCATCAGTGCCGGGGTTAGCAATCAGCCCCAGCATTTT
>TRBV19|NA|TRBJ2-3|NA|15
CASQNRAPSTDTQYF
TGTGCCAGCCAAAACAGAGCACCTAGCACAGATACGCAGTATTTT
>TRBV28|NA|TRBJ2-7|TRBD2|18
CASSFPSPAGGLRGEQYF
TGTGCCAGCAGTTTCCCCTCCCCCGCGGGAGGGCTACGCGGGGAGCAGTACTTC
>TRBV29-1|NA|TRBJ1-2|NA|14
CSVRGRGVNYGYTF
TGCAGCGTCCGGGGGAGGGGCGTTAACTATGGCTACACCTTC
>TRBV6-4|NA|TRBJ2-1|NA|12
CASSDSRGEQFF
TGTGCCAGCAGTGACTCTCGGGGGGAGCAGTTCTTC
>TRBV21-1|NA|TRBJ1-3|NA|15
CASSTSGTRGNTIYF
TGTGCCAGCAGCACCTCCGGGACAAGAGGAAACACCATATATTTT
>TRBV18|once|TRBJ2-7|NA|13
CASSSTRAGEQYF
TGTGCCAGCTCATCCACACGGGCGGGGGAGCAGTACTTC
>TRBV20-1|NA|TRBJ1-5|NA|13
CSASIGGNQPQHF
TGCAGTGCTAGTATAGGGGGCAATCAGCCCCAGCATTTT
>TRBV5-1|NA|TRBJ2-7|NA|12
CASSLPGYEQYF
TGCGCCAGCAGCTTGCCGGGCTACGAGCAGTACTTC
>TRBV9|NA|TRBJ2-1|TRBD2|17
CASSAGLAGEHYNEQFF
TGTGCCAGCAGCGCCGGACTAGCGGGAGAACACTACAATGAGCAGTTCTTC
>TRBV28|NA|TRBJ1-5|NA|14
CASARPYSNQPQHF
TGTGCCAGTGCGCGGCCGTATAGCAATCAGCCCCAGCATTTT
>TRBV4-2|NA|TRBJ2-7|TRBD2|16
CASSQLTSGSSYEQYF
TGTGCCAGCAGCCAGCTGACTAGCGGGAGCTCTTACGAGCAGTACTTC
>TRBV2|NA|TRBJ2-3|TRBD2|16
CASSVRLAGSTDTQYF
TGTGCCAGCAGTGTTCGACTAGCGGGTAGCACAGATACGCAGTATTTT
>TRBV5-6|NA|TRBJ1-6|TRBD1|19
CASSRRGQGVFRYNSPLHF
TGTGCCAGCAGCCGCCGTGGACAGGGGGTGTTTAGGTATAATTCACCCCTCCACTTT